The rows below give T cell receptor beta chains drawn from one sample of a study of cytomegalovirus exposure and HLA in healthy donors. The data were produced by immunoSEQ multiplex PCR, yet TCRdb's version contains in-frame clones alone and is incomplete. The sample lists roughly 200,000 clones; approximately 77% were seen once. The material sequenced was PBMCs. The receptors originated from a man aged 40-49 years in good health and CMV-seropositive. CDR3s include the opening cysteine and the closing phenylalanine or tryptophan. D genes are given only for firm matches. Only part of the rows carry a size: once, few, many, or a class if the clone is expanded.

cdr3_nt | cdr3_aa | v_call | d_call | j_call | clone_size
TGTGCCAGCTCACCTGGGAGACAGGGCGGTGAAAAACTGTTTTTT | CASSPGRQGGEKLFF | TRBV18 | TRBD1 | TRBJ1-4 | -
TGTGCCAGCACTGGGGCCTCCCCGGGAAACACCATATATTTT | CASTGASPGNTIYF | TRBV28 | - | TRBJ1-3 | -
TGTGCAAGTCGCTTAGAGGACAGTTCCTACGAGCAGTACTTC | CASRLEDSSYEQYF | TRBV12-2 | - | TRBJ2-7 | -
TGCGCCAGCAGCCAAGAAGCGGGGACAGGCAATTCACCCCTCCACTTT | CASSQEAGTGNSPLHF | TRBV4-1 | TRBD1 | TRBJ1-6 | -
TGCGCCAGCAAGTCGGGCGGGAGAGACCTCCTCGAGCAGTACTTC | CASKSGGRDLLEQYF | TRBV10-1 | TRBD2 | TRBJ2-7 | -
TGTGCTAGTGATCCAGACAGGGTAAGGAGCTCCTATAATTCACCCCTCCACTTT | CASDPDRVRSSYNSPLHF | TRBV12-5 | TRBD1 | TRBJ1-6 | once
TGTGCCAGCAGCTTGGGCAGGGAAGAGACCCAGTACTTC | CASSLGREETQYF | TRBV5-8 | - | TRBJ2-5 | -
TGTGCCAGCAGCTTAGGAGGCGGGAAAGGGGAGCAGTACTTC | CASSLGGGKGEQYF | TRBV7-9 | - | TRBJ2-5 | -
TGCGCCAGCAGCCGACAGGACAGGGTGGCGTACAATGAGCAGTTCTTC | CASSRQDRVAYNEQFF | TRBV4-1 | TRBD1 | TRBJ2-1 | -
TGTGCCAGCAGCATACAGGTGGCTAATGAAAAACTGTTTTTT | CASSIQVANEKLFF | TRBV11-2 | - | TRBJ1-4 | -
TGTGCCAGCAGCTTGGGCCCGGGACAGGACTTCTCTGGGGCCAACGTCCTGACTTTC | CASSLGPGQDFSGANVLTF | TRBV5-4 | TRBD1 | TRBJ2-6 | once
TGCGCCAGCAGCCTCACAGGCTCCTCTGGAAACACCATATATTTT | CASSLTGSSGNTIYF | TRBV5-1 | - | TRBJ1-3 | -
TGTGCCAGCAGAAAACTGTACAATGAGCAGTTCTTC | CASRKLYNEQFF | TRBV2 | - | TRBJ2-1 | -
TGCGCCAGCCGAAAAAGGACAGGGGAGAACACCGGGGAGCTGTTTTTT | CASRKRTGENTGELFF | TRBV5-1 | TRBD1 | TRBJ2-2 | -
TGCGCCAGCAGTCTTAGGCTGGAATTAGACAGGCAGCCCCAGCATTTT | CASSLRLELDRQPQHF | TRBV10-2 | - | TRBJ1-5 | -
TGTGCCAGCAGCTTAGGGCTAGCGGGGGACTACGAGCAGTACTTC | CASSLGLAGDYEQYF | TRBV7-2 | TRBD2 | TRBJ2-7 | -
TGCAGCGTTGGGCCTTTGGGACAGGGAGTTCAATTCTTT | CSVGPLGQGVQFF | TRBV29-1 | TRBD1 | TRBJ1-1 | few
TGTGCCAGCAGCTTGCGCTATCAAGAGACCCAGTACTTC | CASSLRYQETQYF | TRBV5-5 | - | TRBJ2-5 | -
TGCGCCAGCAGCCAAGTGGGCTTAAGCGGAAATGAGCAGTTCTTC | CASSQVGLSGNEQFF | TRBV4-1 | - | TRBJ2-1 | -
TGTGCCAGCAGACCGGAAGGGGCTGCCGGGGAGCTGTTTTTT | CASRPEGAAGELFF | TRBV7-9 | - | TRBJ2-2 | -
TGTGCCAGCAGTTTTAGCGGGAGTGGATACGAGCAGTACTTC | CASSFSGSGYEQYF | TRBV28 | TRBD2 | TRBJ2-7 | -
TGCGCCAGGTATGGGGCGGGAGGGCGGTCGGAGACCCAGTACTTC | CARYGAGGRSETQYF | TRBV10-1 | TRBD2 | TRBJ2-5 | -
TGCAGCGGTGGACAGGGGGCGAGCACAGATACGCAGTATTTT | CSGGQGASTDTQYF | TRBV29-1 | TRBD1 | TRBJ2-3 | -
TGTGCCAGCAGCGGGGACAGTTACAATGAGCAGTTCTTC | CASSGDSYNEQFF | TRBV5-1 | - | TRBJ2-1 | -
TGTGCCAGCAGCTTAGCAGGGGAGAACACTGAAGCTTTCTTT | CASSLAGENTEAFF | TRBV7-2 | - | TRBJ1-1 | -
TGTGCCAGCTCACCTGAACAGGCAACTAATGAAAAACTGTTTTTT | CASSPEQATNEKLFF | TRBV18 | - | TRBJ1-4 | -
TGTGCCAGCAGCCTCGGCGGGTCTAACTATGGCTACACCTTC | CASSLGGSNYGYTF | TRBV2 | - | TRBJ1-2 | -
TGTGCCAGCAGCTCCCCCCAGGACTCTGGAAACACCATATATTTT | CASSSPQDSGNTIYF | TRBV7-2 | - | TRBJ1-3 | -
TGTGCCAGCAGCTTGCCTACTAGGGACACCGGGGAGCTGTTTTTT | CASSLPTRDTGELFF | TRBV5-4 | - | TRBJ2-2 | -
TGTGCCAGCAGCGTTCGGGATAATTCACCCCTCCACTTT | CASSVRDNSPLHF | TRBV7-9 | - | TRBJ1-6 | few
TGTGCCAGCAGCTTAGCGGGGACAACTTACTACGAGCAGTACTTC | CASSLAGTTYYEQYF | TRBV7-9 | - | TRBJ2-7 | -
TGCGCCAGCAGTGATACAGGGATCTCCTACGAGCAGTACTTC | CASSDTGISYEQYF | TRBV10-1 | - | TRBJ2-7 | -
TGTGCCAGCATCAAAGGGGGACAGCACTACGAGCAGTACTTC | CASIKGGQHYEQYF | TRBV6-6 | TRBD1 | TRBJ2-7 | -
TGTGCCAGCAGTGGAACAGGAGAGGATCAGCCCCAGCATTTT | CASSGTGEDQPQHF | TRBV2 | - | TRBJ1-5 | once
TGCGCCAGCAGTGAGTCGCGGGAGACCCAGTACTTC | CASSESRETQYF | TRBV10-1 | - | TRBJ2-5 | -
TGCAGCGTTGAAGATCGGTCGCTAGTCAGAGGCAATGAGCAGTTCTTC | CSVEDRSLVRGNEQFF | TRBV29-1 | - | TRBJ2-1 | -
TGTGCCAGCAAAGCAGGGGCGTCGTCCTACGAGCAGTACTTC | CASKAGASSYEQYF | TRBV6-5 | - | TRBJ2-7 | few
TGTGCCAGCAGTTTAGGACAGGGGAGCCAGCCCCAGCATTTT | CASSLGQGSQPQHF | TRBV27 | TRBD1 | TRBJ1-5 | once
TGCGCCAGCAGTATCCAGGCTAGCACGGAGACCCAGTACTTC | CASSIQASTETQYF | TRBV10-2 | - | TRBJ2-5 | -
TGCGCCAGCAGCCAAGAAGGGAGTCGTAATGAGCAGTTCTTC | CASSQEGSRNEQFF | TRBV4-1 | - | TRBJ2-1 | -
TGCGCCAGCAGCCAAGTTTCGGGACTACAGGGGGTCGATGAGCAGTTCTTC | CASSQVSGLQGVDEQFF | TRBV7-3 | - | TRBJ2-1 | -
TGTGCCAGCAGTTTACAGGGGACCTATGGCTACACCTTC | CASSLQGTYGYTF | TRBV27 | - | TRBJ1-2 | -
TGTGCCAGCAGCTTGGTTCGCCTAGCGATCTACGAGCAGTACTTC | CASSLVRLAIYEQYF | TRBV5-6 | - | TRBJ2-7 | -
TGTGCCAGCAGCCTCCAGACTAGCGCGACTTTAACGGAGACCCAGTACTTC | CASSLQTSATLTETQYF | TRBV13 | TRBD2 | TRBJ2-5 | -
TGTGCCAGCATCCCAGGGGCGGCCCTCTACAATGAGCAGTTCTTC | CASIPGAALYNEQFF | TRBV28 | - | TRBJ2-1 | -
TGTGCCAGCAGGCGGGGGAGGGAGACCCAGTACTTC | CASRRGRETQYF | TRBV27 | TRBD2 | TRBJ2-5 | once
TGTGCCAGCTCACCACCGGCCGGGGGGTGGGCTGAAGCTTTCTTT | CASSPPAGGWAEAFF | TRBV18 | - | TRBJ1-1 | -
TGCAGCGTTGACGGGGATACGCAGTATTTT | CSVDGDTQYF | TRBV29-1 | - | TRBJ2-3 | -
TGTGCCAGCAGCTCCTCCTTGGCCCAGCCCCAGCATTTT | CASSSSLAQPQHF | TRBV5-5 | - | TRBJ1-5 | -
TGTGCCAGCAGCCCCCCTCCGGGACTAGTGGTAGATACGCAGTATTTT | CASSPPPGLVVDTQYF | TRBV6-6 | TRBD2 | TRBJ2-3 | few
TGTGCCAGCAGCTTGGGGGGACAGGGACAGAACACTGAAGCTTTCTTT | CASSLGGQGQNTEAFF | TRBV5-4 | TRBD1 | TRBJ1-1 | -
TGTGCCAGCAGTGCCCCGGGACACCCGAACACTGAAGCTTTCTTT | CASSAPGHPNTEAFF | TRBV6-4 | - | TRBJ1-1 | -
TGTGCCAGCAGTTTGAGTGATGCCTCCTACGAGCAGTACTTC | CASSLSDASYEQYF | TRBV28 | - | TRBJ2-7 | -
TGTGCCAGTAGTATTCGGGACACTCCAAACAATGAGCAGTTCTTC | CASSIRDTPNNEQFF | TRBV19 | - | TRBJ2-1 | -
TGTGCCAGCAGCCAAGGGCGGGACAGGGCGGGAGAGCAGTACTTC | CASSQGRDRAGEQYF | TRBV4-2 | TRBD1 | TRBJ2-7 | -